The 8 T cell receptor beta chains presented below share a single source sample, sequenced in a study of T cells in Graves' hyperthyroidism and ophthalmopathy. RNA transcripts gave rise to amplified TCR beta CDR3 regions. With the HTBI primer set, the TCR CDR3 went through a first round of RT-PCR. From the multiplex PCR reads, TCRdb called clonotypes with MiXCR, one entry per CDR3 protein. The profile shows about 690,000 distinct CDR3 sequences, around a sixth of them singletons. Sample: blood. All receptors come from a man aged 50 to 59 with Graves' hyperthyroidism.

This clonotype was detected ten times or more. The CDR3 bases are TGTGCCAGCAGCCGGGACAGGCAAGAGACCCAGTACTTC. As protein: CASSRDRQETQYF. This chain links TRBV12-3 or TRBV12-4 with TRBJ2-5; TRBD1 agrees at 8 bases. V trimming: 6 bases; J trimming: 2 bases; junction bases outside the gene matches: 2. The CDR3 has 13 residues.

Ten or more counts support this clonotype. The chain is built from TRBV28 and TRBJ2-1; 10 bases map to TRBD2. J gave up 5 bases and V 2 bases, and 6 bases lay outside the gene matches. The germline CDR1 and CDR2 sequences are MDHEN and SYDVKM. The CDR3 extends over 16 amino acids. The CDR3 region is CASSLIAGGLDNEQFF. The CDR3, as DNA: TGTGCCAGCAGTTTAATAGCGGGAGGCCTGGACAATGAGCAGTTCTTC. The entire variable domain, with the rest obtained from reference TRBV28 and TRBJ2-1, is as follows: DVKVTQSSRYLVKRTGEKVFLECVQDMDHENMFWYRQDPGLGLRLIYFSYDVKMKEKGDIPEGYSVSREKKERFSLILESASTNQTSMYLCASSLIAGGLDNEQFFGPGTRLTVL.

The sample holds a few counts of this clonotype. V is TRBV18 and J is TRBJ2-3, with 8 bases identical to TRBD2. Germline CDR1 reads KGHSH; CDR2 reads LQKENI. With 4 bases clipped from V and 2 bases from J, the junction kept 5 bases outside the gene matches. The CDR3 spans 15 residues. CDR3 sequence reads: CASSLSAGVTDTQYF. Here the CDR3 DNA reads TGTGCCAGCTCACTCTCAGCGGGAGTCACAGATACGCAGTATTTT.

This clonotype was detected once. CDR3: CASSSNQVTEAFF. As DNA, the CDR3 is TGTGCCAGCAGTTCCAATCAGGTGACTGAAGCTTTCTTT. The V gene is TRBV12-3 or TRBV12-4, the J gene TRBJ1-1; D unresolved. CDR3 length equals 13 residues. Between the trimmed V and J ends, which lost 4 bases and 5 bases, there was a span of 11 bases.

This clonotype was seen many times. This rearrangement joins TRBV7-2 to TRBJ2-7, with 7 bases fitting TRBD2. The V segment lost 5 bases and the J segment 0 bases; nucleotides outside the gene matches: 10. CDR1 and CDR2 (germline): SGHTA, FQGNSA. The CDR3 runs to 16 residues. CDR3 residues: CASSLGAGFISYEQYF. The CDR3 bases are TGTGCCAGCAGCCTGGGAGCGGGGTTCATCTCCTACGAGCAGTACTTC. Supplemented by reference TRBV7-2 and TRBJ2-7, the full variable domain reads GAGVSQSPSNKVTEKGKDVELRCDPISGHTALYWYRQSLGQGLEFLIYFQGNSAPDKSGLPSDRFSAERTGGSVSTLTIQRTQQEDSAVYLCASSLGAGFISYEQYFGPGTRLTVT.

This clonotype has at least ten counts. The chain uses TRBV6-2 or TRBV6-3 and TRBJ1-5; no firm D call. This CDR3 spans 14 amino acids. CDR1 is MNHEY and CDR2 is SVGEGT in the germline V gene. Trimming stripped 2 bases from V and 2 bases from J, with 7 bases between. CDR3 coding DNA: TGTGCCAGCAGTTACGTGGTGGGCAATCAGCCCCAGCATTTT. Amino acid sequence: CASSYVVGNQPQHF.

V is TRBV15 and J is TRBJ1-2; D is unresolved. Trimming took off 0 bases at V and 5 bases at J, with 16 bases between the two ends. Germline CDR1 and CDR2: LNHNV and YYDKDF (reference sequence). The CDR3 totals 16 residues. The CDR3 DNA follows: TGTGCCACCAGCAGAGATTACGGCGGATCACTTTATGGCTACACCTTC. As protein: CATSRDYGGSLYGYTF.

This clonotype was detected ten times or more. CDR3 sequence: CASSWTGAKGEAFF. The CDR3 nucleotides read TGTGCCAGCAGCTGGACGGGGGCCAAGGGTGAAGCTTTCTTT. V is TRBV7-8 and J is TRBJ1-1; tentatively, D is TRBD1 (6 bases). Between the trimmed V and J ends, which lost 4 bases and 7 bases, there was a span of 16 bases. CDR1 is SGHVS, CDR2 FQNEAQ, per germline. CDR3 length equals 14 residues. Full variable domain (rest looked up from reference TRBV7-8 and TRBJ1-1): GAGVSQSPRYKVAKRGQDVALRCDPISGHVSLFWYQQALGQGPEFLTYFQNEAQLDKSGLPSDRFFAERPEGSVSTLKIQRTQQEDSAVYLCASSWTGAKGEAFFGQGTRLTVV.